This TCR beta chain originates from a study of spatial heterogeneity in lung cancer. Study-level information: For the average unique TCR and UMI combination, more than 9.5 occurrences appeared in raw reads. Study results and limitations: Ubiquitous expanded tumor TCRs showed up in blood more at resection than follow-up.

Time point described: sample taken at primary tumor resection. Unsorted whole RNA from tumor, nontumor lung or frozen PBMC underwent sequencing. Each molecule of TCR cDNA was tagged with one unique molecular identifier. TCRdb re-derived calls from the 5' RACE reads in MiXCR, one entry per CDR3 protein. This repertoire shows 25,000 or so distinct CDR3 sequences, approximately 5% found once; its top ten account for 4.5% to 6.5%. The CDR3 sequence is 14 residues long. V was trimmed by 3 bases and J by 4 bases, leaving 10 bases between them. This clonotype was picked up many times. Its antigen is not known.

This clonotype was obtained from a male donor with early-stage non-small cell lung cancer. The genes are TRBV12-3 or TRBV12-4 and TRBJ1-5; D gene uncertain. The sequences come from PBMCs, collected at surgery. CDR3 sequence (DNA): TGTGCCAGCAGTTTGGGAGGGTGGAATCAGCCCCAGCATTTT. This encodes CASSLGGWNQPQHF.